The rows below give T cell receptor beta chains drawn from one sample of a study of T-cell memory formation after mild COVID-19. One entry per CDR3 protein, called by TCRdb with MiXCR from the 5' RACE reads. The sample holds 300,000 to 350,000 distinct CDR3 sequences, roughly a fifth seen once. The material sequenced was PBMCs or a T cell subset sorted from them (not recorded which). The receptors stem from a man between 18 and 29 years old who had mild COVID-19 (a few samples of this study predate the infection). Cell type and time point are not known. Each CDR3 is given with its conserved first and last residue. Each record gives: clone size, J gene, D gene, V gene, CDR3 DNA, CDR3 protein. D genes are given only for firm matches. Size is omitted from some rows. Given values are once, few, many or a class for expanded clones.

clone size: many; J gene: TRBJ1-2; D gene: .; V gene: TRBV25-1; CDR3 DNA: TGTGCCAGCAGCGACTGGGGGTATGGCTACACCTTC; CDR3 protein: CASSDWGYGYTF
clone size: few; J gene: TRBJ2-5; D gene: .; V gene: TRBV12-3/TRBV12-4; CDR3 DNA: TGTGCCAGCAGACAGACCTCGCAAGAGACCCAGTACTTC; CDR3 protein: CASRQTSQETQYF
clone size: .; J gene: TRBJ2-2; D gene: TRBD2; V gene: TRBV5-1; CDR3 DNA: TGCGCCAGCAGCACCCGCCGAGCGGGGGGGTCCACCGGGGAGCTGTTTTTT; CDR3 protein: CASSTRRAGGSTGELFF
clone size: .; J gene: TRBJ2-3; D gene: TRBD1; V gene: TRBV24-1; CDR3 DNA: TGTGCCACCAGTGACTCCCGACCGGGACAGGGCACAGATACGCAGTATTTT; CDR3 protein: CATSDSRPGQGTDTQYF
clone size: few; J gene: TRBJ2-3; D gene: TRBD2; V gene: TRBV6-2/TRBV6-3; CDR3 DNA: TGTGCCAGCAGTTACGGGACTAGCTTCGCGGCGCAGTATTTT; CDR3 protein: CASSYGTSFAAQYF
clone size: .; J gene: TRBJ2-1; D gene: .; V gene: TRBV4-1; CDR3 DNA: TGCGCCAGCAGCCAAGTAGATTTATTGTGGGCGGAGCAGTTCTTC; CDR3 protein: CASSQVDLLWAEQFF
clone size: .; J gene: TRBJ2-3; D gene: TRBD2; V gene: TRBV5-1; CDR3 DNA: TGCGCCAGCAGCCTGAGCGGGGAATACACAGATACGCAGTATTTT; CDR3 protein: CASSLSGEYTDTQYF
clone size: few; J gene: TRBJ2-5; D gene: .; V gene: TRBV12-3/TRBV12-4; CDR3 DNA: TGTGCCAGCAGTTTAGAGGGCGGCCAGTACTTC; CDR3 protein: CASSLEGGQYF
clone size: many; J gene: TRBJ2-5; D gene: .; V gene: TRBV20-1; CDR3 DNA: TGCAGTGCTAGGTCCGGGAGTCCACAAGAGACCCAGTACTTC; CDR3 protein: CSARSGSPQETQYF
clone size: few; J gene: TRBJ1-1; D gene: TRBD1; V gene: TRBV4-3; CDR3 DNA: TGCGCCAGCAGGGGGGTCCGGGACAGGGGCACTGAAGCTTTCTTT; CDR3 protein: CASRGVRDRGTEAFF
clone size: .; J gene: TRBJ2-5; D gene: TRBD1; V gene: TRBV24-1; CDR3 DNA: TGTGCCACCAGTCCAGGGGGCGGGGAGACCCAGTACTTC; CDR3 protein: CATSPGGGETQYF
clone size: .; J gene: TRBJ2-5; D gene: TRBD1; V gene: TRBV6-5; CDR3 DNA: TGTGCCAGCGGGGACAGGGACGGGGAGACCCAGTACTTC; CDR3 protein: CASGDRDGETQYF
clone size: few; J gene: TRBJ2-7; D gene: .; V gene: TRBV12-3/TRBV12-4; CDR3 DNA: TGTGCCAGCAGTTTCCCAGGGGTTGAGAACGAGCAGTACTTC; CDR3 protein: CASSFPGVENEQYF
clone size: .; J gene: TRBJ1-2; D gene: .; V gene: TRBV4-3; CDR3 DNA: TGCGCCAGCAGCCATGACCCACAGGCCGCAACCGGCTACACCTTC; CDR3 protein: CASSHDPQAATGYTF
clone size: few; J gene: TRBJ2-4; D gene: .; V gene: TRBV5-5; CDR3 DNA: TGTGCCAGCAGCTTGTTCGGAGCCAAAAACATTCAGTACTTC; CDR3 protein: CASSLFGAKNIQYF
clone size: many; J gene: TRBJ1-2; D gene: .; V gene: TRBV4-1; CDR3 DNA: TGCGCCAGCAGCCAAGGGGATGGCTACACCTTC; CDR3 protein: CASSQGDGYTF
clone size: few; J gene: TRBJ2-7; D gene: TRBD2; V gene: TRBV5-1; CDR3 DNA: TGCGCCAGCAGCTTCTTAGGCGGGGGGGCCTACGAGCAGTACTTC; CDR3 protein: CASSFLGGGAYEQYF
clone size: .; J gene: TRBJ2-1; D gene: TRBD2; V gene: TRBV28; CDR3 DNA: TGTGCCAGCAGCCTAGCGGGGGGGCCACCGGCTGAGCAGTTCTTC; CDR3 protein: CASSLAGGPPAEQFF
clone size: .; J gene: TRBJ2-4; D gene: .; V gene: TRBV4-1; CDR3 DNA: TGCGCCAGCAGCCAGACACCGTGGGACCCAAACATTCAGTACTTC; CDR3 protein: CASSQTPWDPNIQYF
clone size: few; J gene: TRBJ1-1; D gene: .; V gene: TRBV20-1; CDR3 DNA: TGCAGTGCTAGAGCCCGGGCCAGGGAGTGGAACACTGAAGCTTTCTTT; CDR3 protein: CSARARAREWNTEAFF
clone size: few; J gene: TRBJ1-5; D gene: .; V gene: TRBV7-9; CDR3 DNA: TGTGCCAGCAGCCAAGGAAAGCGGCCCCAGCATTTT; CDR3 protein: CASSQGKRPQHF
clone size: few; J gene: TRBJ2-3; D gene: .; V gene: TRBV10-3; CDR3 DNA: TGTGCCATCGGGTCAACTAGCACAGATACGCAGTATTTT; CDR3 protein: CAIGSTSTDTQYF
clone size: few; J gene: TRBJ1-3; D gene: .; V gene: TRBV7-6; CDR3 DNA: TGTGCCAGCAGCTTTCATCTCGGGACCCCTGGAAACACCATATATTTT; CDR3 protein: CASSFHLGTPGNTIYF
clone size: .; J gene: TRBJ2-7; D gene: TRBD1; V gene: TRBV7-9; CDR3 DNA: TGTGCCAGCAGCTCGTCCGGGGACAGGGGGATTGACGAGCAGTACTTC; CDR3 protein: CASSSSGDRGIDEQYF
clone size: .; J gene: TRBJ2-5; D gene: .; V gene: TRBV7-2; CDR3 DNA: TGTGCCAGCAGCTTTGCAGTCTACTTTCCCACGCCCCAGTACTTC; CDR3 protein: CASSFAVYFPTPQYF
clone size: .; J gene: TRBJ1-2; D gene: .; V gene: TRBV12-3/TRBV12-4; CDR3 DNA: TGTGCCAGCAGTTTATTCCAGGGTTTGGGCTTTGGCTACACCTTC; CDR3 protein: CASSLFQGLGFGYTF
clone size: few; J gene: TRBJ2-3; D gene: .; V gene: TRBV3-1; CDR3 DNA: TGTGCCAGCAGCCAAATGAGTTCCGATACGCAGTATTTT; CDR3 protein: CASSQMSSDTQYF
clone size: few; J gene: TRBJ1-1; D gene: .; V gene: TRBV20-1; CDR3 DNA: TGCAGTGCTCCCGTCCCCCGGCACACTGAAGCTTTCTTT; CDR3 protein: CSAPVPRHTEAFF
clone size: .; J gene: TRBJ2-1; D gene: .; V gene: TRBV4-2; CDR3 DNA: TGTGCCAGCAGCCAAGAAGCGGTTTTGATGAATGAGCAGTTCTTC; CDR3 protein: CASSQEAVLMNEQFF
clone size: few; J gene: TRBJ1-5; D gene: .; V gene: TRBV12-3/TRBV12-4; CDR3 DNA: TGTGCCAGCAGTTCAGACAGAAGCAATCAGCCCCAGCATTTT; CDR3 protein: CASSSDRSNQPQHF
clone size: .; J gene: TRBJ2-7; D gene: TRBD1; V gene: TRBV5-6; CDR3 DNA: TGTGCCAGCAGCCTGACAGGGTTGGCTTTAGACGAGCAGTACTTC; CDR3 protein: CASSLTGLALDEQYF
clone size: few; J gene: TRBJ1-3; D gene: .; V gene: TRBV6-5; CDR3 DNA: TGTGCCAGCAGTCCGGACAGCAAATACTCTGGAAACACCATATATTTT; CDR3 protein: CASSPDSKYSGNTIYF
clone size: .; J gene: TRBJ2-3; D gene: TRBD2; V gene: TRBV3-1; CDR3 DNA: TGTGCCAGCAGCCGAATAGCGGGGGATCAATATTTT; CDR3 protein: CASSRIAGDQYF
clone size: .; J gene: TRBJ2-2; D gene: .; V gene: TRBV20-1; CDR3 DNA: TGCAGTGCTTGGGAGCCACAGAACACCGGGGAGCTGTTTTTT; CDR3 protein: CSAWEPQNTGELFF
clone size: few; J gene: TRBJ2-2; D gene: .; V gene: TRBV5-1; CDR3 DNA: TGCGCCAGCAGCTTGGACGGCTGGTATAACGGGGAGCTGTTTTTT; CDR3 protein: CASSLDGWYNGELFF
clone size: .; J gene: TRBJ2-1; D gene: .; V gene: TRBV9; CDR3 DNA: TGTGCCAGCAGTACGCTAGGGATCGGAGGTTACAATGAGCAGTTCTTC; CDR3 protein: CASSTLGIGGYNEQFF
clone size: .; J gene: TRBJ1-1; D gene: .; V gene: TRBV7-2; CDR3 DNA: TGTGCCAGCACCACGGGTGCTTGGGACACTGAAGCTTTCTTT; CDR3 protein: CASTTGAWDTEAFF
clone size: .; J gene: TRBJ2-3; D gene: .; V gene: TRBV5-4; CDR3 DNA: TGTGCCAGCAGCTTGGGTGCAGCGACCCTTATTTTGGATACGCAGTATTTT; CDR3 protein: CASSLGAATLILDTQYF
clone size: .; J gene: TRBJ2-3; D gene: .; V gene: TRBV28; CDR3 DNA: TGTGCCAGCAGCCCATGGAGAGACAGCACAGATACGCAGTATTTT; CDR3 protein: CASSPWRDSTDTQYF